This TCR beta chain was captured in a study of beta chain features in type 1 diabetes. The authors reverse transcribed all of the isolated RNA, so sequencing captured expressed TCRB transcripts. TCRdb keeps only in-frame clones here, not all; method: immunoSEQ multiplex PCR. This table holds roughly 230,000 clones, 9.6% found once. This CDR3 region has 16 residues. The germline V gene has CDR1 GTSNPN and CDR2 SVGIG (reference sequence). Trimming removed 1 base at V and 9 bases at J, with 24 bases between. The J gene is TRBJ2-5, the V gene TRBV30; D unresolved. The source of this sequence is a woman aged 18-30 years in good health. The sequenced sample was naive CD4+ T cells from blood. CDR3 nucleotide sequence: TGTGCCTGGAGTGCTAACCCCATCGGCGGTGGGTCAGCCCAGTACTTC. As protein: CAWSANPIGGGSAQYF.